Below, 10 T cell receptor beta chains from the same sample are listed, as sequenced in a study of T cell responses to AZD1222 COVID-19 vaccine. The protocol was immunoSEQ multiplex PCR, while the TCRdb copy is restricted to in-frame clones and leaves out a portion. The sample shows over 110,000 clones, about 92% of them seen only once. Sequencing used peripheral blood, obtained on day 0 of AZD1222 vaccination. These receptors originate from an adult in good health.

The chain uses TRBV19 and TRBJ1-4; 7 bases map to TRBD1. Germline trimming cut 1 base from V and 8 bases from J; bases unmatched to any gene: 10. CDR3 length equals 16 residues. The V gene's germline CDR1 is LNHDA and CDR2 SQIVND (reference sequence). The CDR3 bases are TGTGCCAGTAGTATAGGACAGGGAGTATTGGACGAAAAACTGTTTTTT. This codes for CASSIGQGVLDEKLFF. The whole variable domain, filled in from reference TRBV19 and TRBJ1-4, reads DGGITQSPKYLFRKEGQNVTLSCEQNLNHDAMYWYRQDPGQGLRLIYYSQIVNDFQKGDIAEGYSVSREKKESFPLTVTSAQKNPTAFYLCASSIGQGVLDEKLFFGSGTQLSVL.

V gene TRBV10-2 combines with J gene TRBJ1-5; weak D call: TRBD1 (5 bases). This CDR3 region has 17 residues. The V end was cut by 0 bases, the J end by 5 bases, with 17 bases between. The germline CDR1 and CDR2 sequences are WSHSY and SAAADI. CDR3 protein: CASSESIGHFGHQPQHF. The CDR3 bases are TGCGCCAGCAGTGAGTCGATAGGACACTTTGGTCATCAGCCCCAGCATTTT.

This CDR3 reads CASSLGPTPLHF. The CDR3 bases are TGTGCCAGCAGCCTGGGACCCACACCCCTCCACTTT. The chain couples TRBV12-3 or TRBV12-4 to TRBJ1-6, with D perhaps matching TRBD1 (5 bases). CDR3 length: 12 residues. Trimming cost V 6 bases and J 11 bases, with 11 bases left between them.

The V gene is TRBV5-1, the J gene TRBJ2-3; 7 bases line up with TRBD2. Trimming cost V 3 bases and J 2 bases; bases outside gene matches: 6. CDR1 is SGHRS, CDR2 YFSETQ, per germline. The CDR3 covers 15 residues. The CDR3 bases are TGCGCCAGCAGCTCAGCGGGAAGTCCCACAGATACGCAGTATTTT. The encoded protein is CASSSAGSPTDTQYF. Together with reference TRBV5-1 and TRBJ2-3, the CDR3 gives the full variable domain: KAGVTQTPRYLIKTRGQQVTLSCSPISGHRSVSWYQQTPGQGLQFLFEYFSETQRNKGNFPGRFSGRQFSNSRSEMNVSTLELGDSALYLCASSSAGSPTDTQYFGPGTRLTVL.

V and J are TRBV7-2 and TRBJ2-5; 10 bases map to TRBD2. Germline CDR1 SGHTA, CDR2 FQGNSA. Trimming took 3 bases from V and 1 from J; bases not matched to a gene: 2. There are 15 residues in the CDR3. CDR3 region: CASSFTSGAQETQYF. CDR3 DNA sequence: TGTGCCAGCAGCTTTACTAGCGGGGCCCAAGAGACCCAGTACTTC.

The chain is built from TRBV4-3 and TRBJ2-3, with D unresolved. V was shortened by 0 bases and J by 0 bases, with 22 bases between the two germline ends. The CDR3 runs 20 residues. Germline V lookup: CDR1 LGHNA, CDR2 YSLEER. CDR3 DNA sequence: TGCGCCAGCAGCCAAGATTTACAACCGGCCGGCTCAGCCAGCACAGATACGCAGTATTTT. It translates to CASSQDLQPAGSASTDTQYF.

The rearrangement links TRBV5-1 to TRBJ2-5; D gene ambiguous. Trimming took 5 bases from V and 1 from J, leaving 3 bases between them. The length of the CDR3 is 11 residues. From germline, CDR1 is SGHRS and CDR2 YFSETQ. The CDR3 DNA follows: TGCGCCAGCAGATCCCAAGAGACCCAGTACTTC. This codes for CASRSQETQYF.

This chain joins TRBV19 and TRBJ2-2; D is possibly TRBD1 (5 bases). Germline V gene data show CDR1 as LNHDA and CDR2 as SQIVND (reference sequence). V lost 3 bases to trimming and J lost 3 bases, with 14 bases between them. The CDR3 runs 16 residues. The CDR3 nucleotides are TGTGCCAGTAGTATCACCGACAGCATAGACACCGGGGAGCTGTTTTTT. Encoded protein: CASSITDSIDTGELFF. Supplemented by reference TRBV19 and TRBJ2-2, the full variable domain reads DGGITQSPKYLFRKEGQNVTLSCEQNLNHDAMYWYRQDPGQGLRLIYYSQIVNDFQKGDIAEGYSVSREKKESFPLTVTSAQKNPTAFYLCASSITDSIDTGELFFGEGSRLTVL.

This clone was counted once. This rearrangement joins TRBV19 to TRBJ2-3, with 8 bases fitting TRBD2. Unmatched junction bases numbered 6, after V lost 1 base and J lost 3 bases. Germline V lookup: CDR1 LNHDA, CDR2 SQIVND (reference sequence). The CDR3 contains 16 residues. CDR3 coding DNA: TGTGCCAGTAGTATAGTTGGCGGGGGGTGGACAGATACGCAGTATTTT. Translation: CASSIVGGGWTDTQYF. Drawing the rest from reference TRBV19 and TRBJ2-3, the complete variable domain is DGGITQSPKYLFRKEGQNVTLSCEQNLNHDAMYWYRQDPGQGLRLIYYSQIVNDFQKGDIAEGYSVSREKKESFPLTVTSAQKNPTAFYLCASSIVGGGWTDTQYFGPGTRLTVL.

The V and J genes are TRBV7-8 and TRBJ1-4, with D possibly matching TRBD1 (5 bases). The CDR3 extends over 13 amino acids. Per germline, CDR1 SGHVS and CDR2 FQNEAQ. The V end lost 3 bases, the J end lost 6 bases, and 8 bases lay between the germline ends. DNA of the CDR3: TGTGCCAGCAGCTTTCCGGGACATGAAAAACTGTTTTTT. Translating gives CASSFPGHEKLFF. Complete variable domain (other parts from reference TRBV7-8 and TRBJ1-4): GAGVSQSPRYKVAKRGQDVALRCDPISGHVSLFWYQQALGQGPEFLTYFQNEAQLDKSGLPSDRFFAERPEGSVSTLKIQRTQQEDSAVYLCASSFPGHEKLFFGSGTQLSVL.